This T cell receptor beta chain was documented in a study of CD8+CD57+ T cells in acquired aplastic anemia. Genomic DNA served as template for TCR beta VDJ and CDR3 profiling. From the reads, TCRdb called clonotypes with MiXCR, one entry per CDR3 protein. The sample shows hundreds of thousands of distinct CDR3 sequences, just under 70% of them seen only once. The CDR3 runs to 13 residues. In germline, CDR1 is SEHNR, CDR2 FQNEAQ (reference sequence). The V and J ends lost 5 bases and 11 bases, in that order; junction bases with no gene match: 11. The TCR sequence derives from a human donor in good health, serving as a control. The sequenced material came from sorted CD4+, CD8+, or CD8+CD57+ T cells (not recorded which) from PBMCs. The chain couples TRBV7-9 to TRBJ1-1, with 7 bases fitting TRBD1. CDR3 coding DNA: TGTGCCAGCAGCGCTCAAGGACAGGAAGTGGCTTTCTTT. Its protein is CASSAQGQEVAFF.